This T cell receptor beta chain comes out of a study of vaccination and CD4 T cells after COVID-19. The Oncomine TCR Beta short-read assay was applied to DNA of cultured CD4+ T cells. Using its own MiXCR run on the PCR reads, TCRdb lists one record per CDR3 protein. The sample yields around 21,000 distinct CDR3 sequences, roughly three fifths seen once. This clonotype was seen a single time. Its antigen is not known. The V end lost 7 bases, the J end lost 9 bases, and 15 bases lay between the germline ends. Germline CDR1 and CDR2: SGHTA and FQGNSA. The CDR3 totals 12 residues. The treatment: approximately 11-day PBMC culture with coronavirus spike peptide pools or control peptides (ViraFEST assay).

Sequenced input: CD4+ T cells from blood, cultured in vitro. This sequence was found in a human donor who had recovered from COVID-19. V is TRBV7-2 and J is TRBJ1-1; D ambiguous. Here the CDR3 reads CASTLPPIQAFF. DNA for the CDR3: TGTGCCAGCACCCTGCCCCCGATTCAAGCTTTCTTT.